Presented here are 25 T cell receptor beta chains from one specimen sequenced in a study of blood T cell repertoires in COVID-19. The method was immunoSEQ multiplex PCR; TCRdb's version includes in-frame clones alone and lacks a portion of them. The table includes under 200,000 clones, 86% detected once. Sequenced input: peripheral blood. The receptors were sampled from an older woman with COVID-19, enrolled during active disease.

The chain couples TRBV30 to TRBJ1-2; D is possibly TRBD1 (6 bases). CDR3 size: 14 residues. V shed 3 bases and J shed 4 bases, with 15 bases lying between them. The germline V gene encodes CDR1 GTSNPN and CDR2 SVGIG (reference sequence). CDR3 amino acids: CAWRTQGRGYGYTF. DNA of the CDR3: TGTGCCTGGAGGACCCAGGGGAGAGGCTATGGCTACACCTTC.

V and J are TRBV7-9 and TRBJ1-1, with D maybe TRBD1 (6 bases). This CDR3 has 12 amino acids. V was cut by 5 bases and J by 8 bases, with 12 bases left in between. CDR1 is SEHNR, CDR2 FQNEAQ, per germline (reference sequence). CDR3 sequence (DNA): TGTGCCAGCAGCGAGCAGACAGGAGAAGCTTTCTTT. Its protein is CASSEQTGEAFF.

This clone was observed once. The J gene is TRBJ2-4, the V gene TRBV6-5; 7 nucleotides agree with TRBD2. V lost 3 bases, J lost 3 bases, and 5 bases stayed unmatched. Germline assignment: CDR1 MNHEY and CDR2 SVGAGI. The CDR3 contains 15 residues. Here the CDR3 reads CASSYAGVDKNIQYF. The CDR3 DNA reads TGTGCCAGCAGTTATGCGGGGGTTGACAAAAACATTCAGTACTTC.

This chain links TRBV5-5 with TRBJ2-1; TRBD2 aligns across 12 bases. Trimming removed 4 bases from V and 2 bases from J; junction bases left unmatched: 4. CDR3 size: 16 residues. CDR1 is SGHKS, CDR2 YYEKEE, per germline (reference sequence). The CDR3 is CASSMRTSGAYNEQFF. The CDR3 DNA is TGTGCCAGCAGCATGAGGACTAGCGGGGCCTACAATGAGCAGTTCTTC.

This clone was recorded a few times. This chain connects TRBV5-6 to TRBJ1-4; D uncertain. CDR1 is SGHDT, CDR2 YYEEEE, per germline. The CDR3 has 15 residues. V was cut by 4 bases and J by 7 bases, with 17 bases left in between. The CDR3 DNA reads as TGTGCCAGCAGCCCGCGGCGGGGTGGGAGTGAAAAACTGTTTTTT. Translated: CASSPRRGGSEKLFF.

The CDR3 reads CATGVQGNYGYTF. The CDR3 nucleotides read TGTGCCACTGGGGTCCAGGGCAACTATGGCTACACCTTC. This chain joins TRBV10-3 and TRBJ1-2, with D maybe TRBD1 (5 bases). CDR3 size: 13 residues. The V end was cut by 10 bases, the J end by 2 bases, with 14 bases between. Germline V gene data show CDR1 as ENHRY and CDR2 as SYGVKD.

The chain employs TRBV15 and TRBJ2-1, with TRBD2 matching over 7 bases. This CDR3 contains 14 residues. Per germline, CDR1 LNHNV and CDR2 YYDKDF (reference sequence). V shed 5 bases, J shed 4 bases, and the junction held 5 bases outside the gene matches. CDR3 in DNA: TGTGCCACCAGCCGCCTAGCGGTTTACAATGAGCAGTTCTTC. The encoded protein is CATSRLAVYNEQFF.

This chain joins TRBV24-1 and TRBJ1-2; D is possibly TRBD1 (6 bases). In germline, CDR1 is KGHDR, CDR2 SFDVKD. V lost 4 bases and J lost 4, with 12 bases in between. The CDR3 extends over 14 amino acids. CDR3 protein: CATSDPGESYGYTF. The DNA of the CDR3 is TGTGCCACCAGTGACCCAGGGGAGTCCTATGGCTACACCTTC.

J is TRBJ2-5 and V is TRBV5-1; D perhaps matches TRBD1 (5 bases). The V end was cut by 0 bases, the J end by 3 bases, with 9 bases between. This CDR3 is built from 14 residues. CDR1 is SGHRS and CDR2 is YFSETQ in the germline V gene. CDR3 loop: CASSLERGKETQYF. The DNA of the CDR3 is TGCGCCAGCAGCTTGGAAAGGGGAAAAGAGACCCAGTACTTC. Variable domain in full (rest from reference TRBV5-1 and TRBJ2-5): KAGVTQTPRYLIKTRGQQVTLSCSPISGHRSVSWYQQTPGQGLQFLFEYFSETQRNKGNFPGRFSGRQFSNSRSEMNVSTLELGDSALYLCASSLERGKETQYFGPGTRLLVL.

This sequence joins TRBV4-3 and TRBJ2-1; 9 bases are a match to TRBD2. V shed 0 bases, J shed 5 bases, and the junction held 5 bases outside the gene matches. From germline, CDR1 is LGHNA and CDR2 YSLEER. The CDR3 contains 16 residues. This CDR3 reads CASSQERRLADNEQFF. As DNA, the CDR3 is TGCGCCAGCAGCCAAGAAAGGAGACTAGCGGACAATGAGCAGTTCTTC.

This rearrangement joins TRBV10-2 to TRBJ2-7, with 7 bases lining up with TRBD2. CDR3 size: 14 residues. CDR1 and CDR2 (germline): WSHSY, SAAADI. The trim removed 5 bases at V and 2 bases at J, leaving 6 bases unmatched. The CDR3 loop is CASSPSAGTYEQYF. The CDR3 DNA sequence: TGCGCCAGCAGTCCATCAGCGGGGACCTACGAGCAGTACTTC.

This sequence joins TRBV30 and TRBJ2-1; 15 bases agree with TRBD2. The CDR3 sequence is 16 residues long. Germline V gives CDR1 GTSNPN, CDR2 SVGIG (reference sequence). V lost 5 bases and J lost 1; bases outside the gene matches: 3. CDR3 bases: TGTGCCTGGGGACTAGCGGGAGGGAAATCCTACAATGAGCAGTTCTTC. It codes for CAWGLAGGKSYNEQFF. Supplemented by reference TRBV30 and TRBJ2-1, the full variable domain reads SQTIHQWPATLVQPVGSPLSLECTVEGTSNPNLYWYRQAAGRGLQLLFYSVGIGQISSEVPQNLSASRPQDRQFILSSKKLLLSDSGFYLCAWGLAGGKSYNEQFFGPGTRLTVL.

The V and J genes are TRBV5-1 and TRBJ2-7; TRBD2 matches at 10 bases. This CDR3 is 15 amino acids long. V was pared by 0 bases and J by 11 bases, with 11 bases of the junction left unmatched. The germline CDR1 and CDR2 sequences are SGHRS and YFSETQ. For the CDR3, the DNA is TGCGCCAGCAGCTTGGCTGGGTCTAGCGGGAGCGGGAAGTACTTC. Translated, it gives CASSLAGSSGSGKYF.

The V call is TRBV7-3, the J call TRBJ1-6; the D gene is possibly TRBD1 (6 bases). Deletions cut 8 bases from V and 0 bases from J, with 11 bases between. Germline CDR1 is SGHTA and CDR2 is FQGTGA. The CDR3 is made up of 15 amino acids. Here the CDR3 DNA reads TGTGCCAGCGCGCAGGGGAGCTCCTATAATTCACCCCTCCACTTT. Residues: CASAQGSSYNSPLHF.

In this sample, this clone turned up a few times. The CDR3 bases are TGTGCCTGGAGTGAGAGGCTATCGGGAGAGCAGTACTTC. Translating gives CAWSERLSGEQYF. J is TRBJ2-7 and V is TRBV30; D might be TRBD2 (5 bases). Per germline, CDR1 GTSNPN and CDR2 SVGIG (reference sequence). V shed 1 base and J shed 7 bases, with 14 bases lying between them. This CDR3 contains 13 residues.

The CDR3 sequence: CASSLVPSGTSRTYEQYF. CDR3 DNA: TGTGCCAGCAGCTTAGTCCCTAGCGGGACGTCCCGAACCTACGAGCAGTACTTC. The V call is TRBV7-6, the J call TRBJ2-7; 9 bases map to TRBD2. Germline values: CDR1 SGHVS, CDR2 FNYEAQ. The CDR3 has 18 residues. After removal of 1 base from V and 2 bases from J, the junction contained 12 bases not matched to a gene.

This chain links TRBV27 with TRBJ1-2; tentative D call: TRBD1 (6 bases). The CDR3 totals 13 residues. V dropped 5 bases and J dropped 4 bases, with 11 bases sitting between them. Germline assignment: CDR1 MNHEY and CDR2 SMNVEV (reference sequence). The CDR3: CASSTQGPYGYTF. The CDR3 DNA reads TGTGCCAGCAGTACACAGGGTCCCTATGGCTACACCTTC.

The V and J genes are TRBV19 and TRBJ2-3; 12 positions match TRBD2. Trimming at V came to 4 bases and at J to 0 bases, leaving 2 bases not matched to a gene. The length of the CDR3 is 16 residues. Germline V gives CDR1 LNHDA, CDR2 SQIVND (reference sequence). CDR3 bases: TGTGCCAGTAGTACTGGACTAGCGGGGAGCACAGATACGCAGTATTTT. Translated, it gives CASSTGLAGSTDTQYF.

The chain links TRBV2 to TRBJ2-7; 7 bases match TRBD1. The V segment lost 6 bases and the J segment 6 bases; nucleotides outside the gene matches: 11. CDR1 and CDR2 (germline): SNHLY, FYNNEI. This CDR3 comprises 14 residues. The CDR3 is CASSVETGSIEQYF. CDR3 coding DNA: TGTGCCAGCAGCGTGGAGACAGGGTCCATCGAGCAGTACTTC.

This rearrangement joins TRBV30 to TRBJ2-7; D assignment may be TRBD1 or TRBD2 (5 bases each). Germline V lookup: CDR1 GTSNPN, CDR2 SVGIG (reference sequence). There are 11 residues in the CDR3. Deletions cut 8 bases from V and 2 bases from J, with 10 bases between. CDR3: CARGSAYEQYF. CDR3 coding DNA: TGTGCCCGGGGCTCGGCCTACGAGCAGTACTTC. Drawing the rest from reference TRBV30 and TRBJ2-7, the complete variable domain is SQTIHQWPATLVQPVGSPLSLECTVEGTSNPNLYWYRQAAGRGLQLLFYSVGIGQISSEVPQNLSASRPQDRQFILSSKKLLLSDSGFYLCARGSAYEQYFGPGTRLTVT.

This clone appeared once. The gene calls are TRBV30 and TRBJ1-6; 9 bases agree with TRBD1. CDR3 length: 17 residues. V lost 1 base and J lost 0; bases outside the gene matches: 4. The germline gives CDR1 GTSNPN, CDR2 SVGIG (reference sequence). The CDR3 loop is CAWSDTDRGSYNSPLHF. The CDR3 DNA follows: TGTGCCTGGAGTGACACGGACAGGGGCTCCTATAATTCACCCCTCCACTTT.

The V gene is TRBV6-5, the J gene TRBJ1-5; 7 nucleotides match TRBD1. Losses at the gene ends were 7 bases for V and 6 bases for J; bases not matched to a gene: 12. The CDR3 spans 15 residues. In germline, CDR1 is MNHEY, CDR2 SVGAGI. CDR3 amino acids: CASTGNRGGVQPQHF. Written as DNA, the CDR3 is TGTGCCAGCACTGGGAACAGGGGAGGCGTTCAGCCCCAGCATTTT.

The chain couples TRBV15 to TRBJ2-7; D not certain. V dropped 1 base and J dropped 7 bases, with 14 bases sitting between them. This CDR3 region has 14 residues. Germline CDR1 is LNHNV and CDR2 is YYDKDF (reference sequence). Here the CDR3 reads CATSRGIVFWEQYF. As DNA, the CDR3 is TGTGCCACCAGCAGAGGAATAGTGTTTTGGGAGCAGTACTTC.

This chain joins TRBV6-5 and TRBJ2-5, with 9 bases identical to TRBD1. Trimming at V came to 3 bases and at J to 4 bases, leaving 3 bases not matched to a gene. This CDR3 has 14 residues. The germline CDR1 and CDR2 sequences are MNHEY and SVGAGI. The CDR3 spells CASSYGTGRETQYF. CDR3 DNA sequence: TGTGCCAGCAGTTATGGGACAGGGAGAGAGACCCAGTACTTC.

The gene calls are TRBV20-1 and TRBJ1-5, with 7 bases fitting TRBD1. CDR1 is DFQATT, CDR2 SNEGSKA, per germline (reference sequence). V trimming: 3 bases; J trimming: 6 bases; junction bases outside the gene matches: 17. The CDR3 runs 17 residues. CDR3 amino acids: CSASRYHLDRESQPQHF. CDR3 nucleotides: TGCAGTGCTAGTCGGTACCACCTCGACAGGGAAAGTCAGCCCCAGCATTTT.